The rows below give T cell receptor beta chains drawn from one sample of a study of post-analysis software for immune sequencing data. TCRdb analysed the PCR reads with MiXCR anew, one entry per CDR3 protein. The top ten hold approximately 7.1% of the sample, which has hundreds of thousands of distinct CDR3 sequences, 39% seen once. Material: blood. The receptors derive from a girl aged 2-10 years with multiple sclerosis. The CDR3 runs from the conserved cysteine through the conserved F or W. D genes are given only for firm matches. Part of the rows lack a size; the others show once, few, many or a class for expanded clones.

TRBJ1-4 TRBV28 NA 13 NA CASIRGSNEKLFF TGTGCCAGCATCAGGGGATCAAATGAAAAACTGTTTTTT
TRBJ2-1 TRBV11-2 few 15 NA CASSLRGAIYNEQFF TGTGCCAGCAGCTTGCGTGGAGCGATCTACAATGAGCAGTTCTTC
TRBJ2-5 TRBV7-2 many 14 TRBD2 CASGGKGLQETQYF TGTGCCTCGGGGGGGAAGGGGCTACAAGAGACCCAGTACTTC
TRBJ2-7 TRBV29-1 NA 13 TRBD1 CSVGTGFYYEQYF TGCAGCGTCGGGACAGGGTTTTACTACGAGCAGTACTTC
TRBJ2-7 TRBV28 NA 11 NA CASSSVTGQYF TGTGCCAGCAGTTCTGTAACGGGCCAGTACTTC
TRBJ1-6 TRBV7-3 NA 14 NA CASSQTGSGSPLHF TGTGCCAGCAGCCAAACAGGGTCGGGTTCACCCCTCCACTTT
TRBJ2-7 TRBV20-1 few 14 NA CSANGQHADHEQYF TGCAGTGCTAACGGACAGCACGCCGACCACGAGCAGTACTTC
TRBJ2-1 TRBV20-1 NA 13 NA CSAIEGNYNEQFF TGCAGTGCCATCGAGGGGAACTACAATGAGCAGTTCTTC
TRBJ1-4 TRBV12-3/TRBV12-4 once 14 TRBD1 CASSTGQGGEKLFF TGTGCCAGCAGTACTGGACAGGGGGGGGAAAAACTGTTTTTT
TRBJ2-3 TRBV20-1 few 17 NA CSANIPGPHKGADTQYF TGCAGTGCAAATATACCCGGGCCCCACAAGGGCGCAGATACGCAGTATTTT
TRBJ1-4 TRBV7-2 NA 14 TRBD1 CASSMDRGSEKLFF TGTGCCAGCAGCATGGACAGGGGGAGTGAAAAACTGTTTTTT
TRBJ2-7 TRBV5-1 many 15 TRBD1 CASSIQGAETYEQYF TGCGCCAGCAGCATACAGGGGGCTGAGACCTACGAGCAGTACTTC
TRBJ2-3 TRBV6-2/TRBV6-3 NA 16 NA CASSYGAGPYTDTQYF TGTGCCAGCAGTTATGGAGCGGGTCCTTACACAGATACGCAGTATTTT
TRBJ2-7 TRBV20-1 few 15 NA CSARDGGGGGGEQYF TGCAGTGCTAGAGATGGGGGCGGGGGTGGTGGTGAGCAGTACTTC
TRBJ2-7 TRBV20-1 few 16 NA CSARARGRTVVYEQYF TGCAGTGCTAGGGCCAGGGGAAGAACGGTGGTTTACGAGCAGTACTTC
TRBJ2-4 TRBV20-1 NA 12 NA CSAKTGMGIQYF TGCAGTGCCAAGACAGGAATGGGCATTCAGTACTTC
TRBJ2-4 TRBV6-4 few 14 TRBD1 CASRNRGMENIQYF TGTGCCAGCAGGAACAGGGGGATGGAAAACATTCAGTACTTC
TRBJ2-3 TRBV29-1 NA 15 NA CSVGTSGTDTDTQYF TGCAGCGTTGGAACGAGCGGAACAGATACAGATACGCAGTATTTT
TRBJ2-5 TRBV28 NA 14 NA CASSFDKLQETQYF TGTGCCAGCAGTTTTGACAAATTACAAGAGACCCAGTACTTC
TRBJ1-2 TRBV29-1 NA 14 NA CSVAPRLKGAGYTF TGCAGCGTTGCCCCTCGGTTGAAGGGAGCGGGCTACACCTTC
TRBJ2-7 TRBV28 NA 15 TRBD1 CASSFADRDGHEQYF TGTGCCAGCAGTTTCGCCGACAGGGACGGCCACGAGCAGTACTTC
TRBJ2-1 TRBV4-1 NA 16 TRBD2 CASSQDASGADNEQFF TGCGCCAGCAGCCAAGATGCCAGCGGGGCTGACAATGAGCAGTTCTTC
TRBJ1-2 TRBV15 NA 19 NA CATSRDQVGIGGGAYGYTF TGTGCCACCAGCAGAGATCAAGTAGGCATCGGGGGGGGCGCCTATGGCTACACCTTC
TRBJ2-7 TRBV4-1 NA 16 NA CASSQVYRDPSYEQYF TGCGCCAGCAGCCAAGTTTACAGGGACCCGTCCTACGAGCAGTACTTC
TRBJ2-7 TRBV20-1 NA 13 NA CSAMWENSYEQYF TGCAGTGCTATGTGGGAGAACTCCTACGAGCAGTACTTC
TRBJ2-5 TRBV7-9 NA 14 TRBD1 CASSPGQPGETQYF TGTGCCAGCAGCCCGGGACAGCCGGGAGAGACCCAGTACTTC
TRBJ2-1 TRBV7-2 NA 16 TRBD2 CASSLYSSGGAIEQFF TGTGCCAGCAGCTTATATTCGAGCGGGGGGGCCATTGAGCAGTTCTTC
TRBJ2-3 TRBV6-6 NA 15 NA CASSYSVSTTDTQYF TGTGCCAGCAGTTACTCGGTCTCGACCACAGATACGCAGTATTTT
TRBJ2-3 TRBV5-1 once 16 NA CASSGRWALNGDTQYF TGCGCCAGCAGCGGCCGGTGGGCCCTTAATGGGGATACGCAGTATTTT
TRBJ1-6 TRBV20-1 few 14 TRBD1 CSVFRDRGNSPLHF TGCAGTGTTTTCCGGGACAGGGGTAATTCACCCCTCCACTTT
TRBJ2-3 TRBV5-1 NA 14 TRBD1 CACSWRTGGDTQYF TGCGCCTGCAGCTGGAGAACAGGGGGAGATACGCAGTATTTT
TRBJ1-2 TRBV9 NA 15 TRBD1 CASSVDPGGTYGYTF TGTGCCAGCAGCGTAGATCCAGGGGGAACCTATGGCTACACCTTC
TRBJ2-1 TRBV7-3 NA 14 NA CASSFDPPINEQFF TGTGCCAGCAGCTTTGATCCTCCCATCAATGAGCAGTTCTTC
TRBJ1-4 TRBV4-3 NA 15 NA CASSQDTGTTEKLFF TGCGCCAGCAGCCAGGATACAGGGACCACTGAAAAACTGTTTTTT
TRBJ2-3 TRBV6-6 NA 15 TRBD2 CASNKGNGRRDTQYF TGTGCCAGCAATAAAGGGAACGGGAGGCGAGATACGCAGTATTTT
TRBJ2-6 TRBV14 NA 18 NA CASSQGIVGHSGANVLTF TGTGCCAGCAGCCAAGGAATTGTCGGCCACTCTGGGGCCAACGTCCTGACTTTC
TRBJ2-2 TRBV6-1 NA 18 NA CASRVSWEDTRGTGELFF TGTGCCAGCAGAGTGAGCTGGGAGGACACGCGAGGCACCGGGGAGCTGTTTTTT
TRBJ1-2 TRBV20-1 few 11 NA CSARRGYGYTF TGCAGTGCTAGGCGCGGCTATGGCTACACCTTC
TRBJ2-7 TRBV7-2 NA 14 TRBD1 CTSSSWTGDYEQYF TGTACCAGCAGCTCCTGGACAGGGGACTACGAGCAGTACTTC
TRBJ1-2 TRBV25-1 NA 13 NA CASSRSYRDGYTF TGTGCCAGCAGTAGGAGCTACAGGGATGGCTACACCTTC
TRBJ2-1 TRBV7-2 few 12 NA CASSYWGNEQFF TGTGCCAGCAGCTACTGGGGGAATGAGCAGTTCTTC
TRBJ2-3 TRBV20-1 few 15 TRBD2 CSARDVAGFTDTQYF TGCAGTGCTAGAGATGTAGCGGGGTTCACAGATACGCAGTATTTT
TRBJ2-5 TRBV15 NA 15 NA CATSREASYGGTQYF TGTGCCACCAGCAGAGAGGCTAGCTATGGGGGGACCCAGTACTTC
TRBJ2-1 TRBV7-9 NA 15 NA CASSLGPSGLNEQFF TGTGCCAGCAGCTTAGGGCCATCTGGACTCAATGAGCAGTTCTTC
TRBJ1-6 TRBV27 NA 13 NA CASSLWGNSPPHF TGTGCCAGCAGTTTATGGGGGAATTCACCCCCCCACTTT
TRBJ1-2 TRBV6-5 once 15 TRBD1 CASSFGTGGERGYTF TGTGCCAGCAGTTTTGGGACAGGGGGCGAACGTGGCTACACCTTC
TRBJ2-7 TRBV6-6 few 12 TRBD1 CASLTGSREQYF TGTGCCAGCTTGACAGGGTCACGCGAGCAGTACTTC
TRBJ1-2 TRBV28 NA 14 NA CASNPGWGLYGYTF TGTGCCAGCAACCCGGGTTGGGGACTCTATGGCTACACCTTC
TRBJ1-2 TRBV3-1 NA 17 NA CASSQDTGTQWTYGCTF TGTGCCAGCAGCCAAGATACCGGGACGCAATGGACGTATGGCTGCACCTTC